A selection of T cell receptor beta chains follows, all from one sample in a study of blood T cell repertoires in COVID-19. Clones were read by immunoSEQ multiplex PCR, and TCRdb kept only the in-frame ones, dropping some. The table includes around 220,000 clones, 70% to 90% detected once. The sample comprised peripheral blood. The receptors were sampled from a woman aged 50 to 65 with acute or convalescent COVID-19. Each CDR3 is given without its conserved first and last residue. The D gene is left open where the match is weak.

j_call v_call d_call cdr3_aa
TRBJ2-7 TRBV7-2 NA ASSSYQDYEQY
TRBJ1-1 TRBV7-6 TRBD1 ASSSTDRATEAF
TRBJ1-2 TRBV2 TRBD1 ASSEAGGGERYGYT
TRBJ2-2 TRBV2 NA ASSFNPFANTGELF
TRBJ2-7 TRBV10-3 TRBD1 AISGQGAVYEQY
TRBJ2-7 TRBV29-1 TRBD2 SAWGLPSSKNEQY
TRBJ2-7 TRBV6-5 NA ASRGTPVSYEQY
TRBJ2-5 TRBV30 TRBD1 AWTLTGVETQY
TRBJ2-7 TRBV4-1 NA ASSQPAGYEQY
TRBJ2-5 TRBV6-6 NA ASSYSTQETQY
TRBJ1-2 TRBV19 TRBD1 ASRDRMEGYT
TRBJ1-1 TRBV29-1 NA SASRENTEAF
TRBJ1-2 TRBV9 NA ASSVEAVGNYGYT
TRBJ2-2 TRBV28 TRBD2 ASSPSGISGELF
TRBJ1-2 TRBV27 TRBD1 ASSTGGLGYT
TRBJ1-2 TRBV6-5 TRBD1 ASSYRQDRSYGYT
TRBJ2-1 TRBV7-6 NA ASSLAWAQQDHNEQF
TRBJ2-7 TRBV18 NA ASSPTGNPYEQY
TRBJ2-7 TRBV20-1 NA SASRGSYEQY
TRBJ2-1 TRBV7-9 TRBD2 ASSSSGFYNEQF
TRBJ1-1 TRBV9 NA ASSPSSGHYTEAF
TRBJ2-3 TRBV5-5 NA ASSRRGLTDTQY
TRBJ2-1 TRBV7-2 NA ASSPRTHEQF
TRBJ2-7 TRBV6-5 NA ASSSFRLEQY
TRBJ2-1 TRBV9 NA ASSVFGGTSYNEQF
TRBJ2-3 TRBV3-1/TRBV3-2 TRBD2 ASSQEGSGSPDTQY
TRBJ1-3 TRBV18 NA ASSPYSSSGNTIY
TRBJ2-6 TRBV9 TRBD1 ASSEHRDRGLAGANVLT
TRBJ2-5 TRBV11-3 TRBD2 ASSPGGDQETQY
TRBJ2-2 TRBV2 TRBD2 ASSASGGLRGELF
TRBJ2-5 TRBV6-6 NA ASRVGVLVPETQY
TRBJ2-3 TRBV11-3 TRBD2 ASSLGLAGATGTDTQY
TRBJ1-1 TRBV5-5 NA ASSLGTGGSTEAF
TRBJ2-7 TRBV12-3/TRBV12-4 TRBD1 ASNPGTGYEQY
TRBJ1-2 TRBV7-9 NA ASSSREYGYT
TRBJ2-1 TRBV19 TRBD2 ASSLTSGSYDEQF
TRBJ2-7 TRBV11-2 TRBD1 ASSRPTGTASYEQY
TRBJ2-5 TRBV12-3/TRBV12-4 NA ASSSGRGETQY
TRBJ2-2 TRBV5-1 TRBD2 ASSLASGGAGELF
TRBJ2-3 TRBV7-3 TRBD1 ASSQGQGATDTQY
TRBJ2-5 TRBV9 TRBD2 ASSVGGGEKTQY
TRBJ2-2 TRBV24-1 TRBD1 ATSDQRQGSTGELF
TRBJ2-1 TRBV6-5 TRBD1 ASNSGQGAQQF
TRBJ1-6 TRBV7-9 NA ASSPQGNNSPLH
TRBJ2-2 TRBV29-1 NA SVARHANTGELF
TRBJ2-2 TRBV9 NA ASSVAGGSNTGELF
TRBJ1-6 TRBV10-3 TRBD1 AISEQQGSGSPLH
TRBJ1-2 TRBV30 NA AWSEGGGYT
TRBJ1-5 TRBV4-1 NA ASSQARGNQPQH
TRBJ2-7 TRBV29-1 NA SALRAESEQY
TRBJ1-1 TRBV7-3 TRBD1 ASSYRQGVGNTEAF
TRBJ2-1 TRBV11-2 NA ASSRGNSYNEQF
TRBJ1-3 TRBV19 TRBD1 ASSAPITGAGNTIY
TRBJ1-4 TRBV7-2 TRBD1 ASSLGQVFSGEKLF
TRBJ1-1 TRBV6-5 NA ASSYSRENTEAF
TRBJ1-1 TRBV11-2 NA ASSLYRGNTEAF
TRBJ2-1 TRBV7-2 TRBD2 ASSLVSSGSRNEQF
TRBJ1-1 TRBV27 TRBD1 ASSFDDRVTEAF